This is a list of T cell receptor beta chains from one sample in a study of T cell responses to AZD1222 COVID-19 vaccine. Libraries were prepared by immunoSEQ multiplex PCR; TCRdb keeps only in-frame clonotypes and omits some of them. The sample shows over 150,000 clones, 87% of them seen only once. Here the sequenced sample was peripheral blood, taken 28 days after the second AZD1222 dose. Receptors were obtained from an adult who received the AZD1222 COVID-19 vaccine. Each CDR3 is given with its conserved first and last residue. The D gene is left open where the match is weak. Where a row states a size, it is once, few, many or the class of an expanded clone; other rows omit it.

v_call	clone_size	j_call	d_call	cdr3_nt	cdr3_aa
TRBV30	.	TRBJ2-1	TRBD2	TGTGCCTCCCCTCGGAGCGGGGGACCCTACAATGAGCAGTTCTTC	CASPRSGGPYNEQFF
TRBV18	.	TRBJ2-7	.	TGTGCCAGCTCTCCAGGGGCCACGATGGTCGAGCAGTACTTC	CASSPGATMVEQYF
TRBV29-1	.	TRBJ2-7	.	TGCAGCGTTGAAATCGACGGCTACGAGCAGTACTTC	CSVEIDGYEQYF
TRBV6-5	.	TRBJ1-1	.	TGTGCCAGCAGGGCGGGGCGAACTGTTGAAGCTTTCTTT	CASRAGRTVEAFF
TRBV7-9	few	TRBJ1-2	.	TGTGCCAGCAGCTTAGCGGTGGACAGCTATGGCTACACCTTC	CASSLAVDSYGYTF
TRBV3-1/TRBV3-2	once	TRBJ2-3	.	TGTGCCAGCAGCCCCCGACGGGATACGCAGTATTTT	CASSPRRDTQYF
TRBV6-5	.	TRBJ1-1	.	TGTGCCATTAAATGGTCAGGGAACACTGAAGCTTTCTTT	CAIKWSGNTEAFF
TRBV2	.	TRBJ1-1	TRBD1	TGTGCCAGCAGTGCGACAGGGGCTGTCACTGAAGCTTTCTTT	CASSATGAVTEAFF
TRBV7-9	once	TRBJ2-7	.	TGTGCCAGCAGCCCAGGACATGCGGTGGAGTACTTC	CASSPGHAVEYF
TRBV27	.	TRBJ2-7	TRBD1	TGTGCCAGCAGTCCAGAGACAGGGAACTACGAGCAGTACTTC	CASSPETGNYEQYF
TRBV9	.	TRBJ2-2	.	TGTGCCAGCAGCGTAGTCCTAGCTGAGAACACCGGGGAGCTGTTTTTT	CASSVVLAENTGELFF
TRBV6-5	.	TRBJ2-1	TRBD2	TGTGCCAGCAGCCCAGCGGGGGGATTAAATGAGCAGTTCTTC	CASSPAGGLNEQFF
TRBV14	.	TRBJ2-5	TRBD2	TGTGCCAGCAGCCAGGGACTACCTAAACAAGAGACCCAGTACTTC	CASSQGLPKQETQYF
TRBV5-6	.	TRBJ2-2	TRBD1	TGTGCCAGCCAGCATCGGGACAGGGGGTCCGGGGAGCTGTTTTTT	CASQHRDRGSGELFF
TRBV29-1	.	TRBJ1-2	TRBD1	TGCAGCGGGGGGACAGGGTTGGACTATGGCTACACCTTC	CSGGTGLDYGYTF
TRBV12-2	.	TRBJ1-1	.	TGTGCAAGTCGCTCCGACAGGGGAAGAGACACTGAAGCTTTCTTT	CASRSDRGRDTEAFF
TRBV6-5	.	TRBJ1-6	.	TGTGCCATAAAACTGGGGGCGCGGAATTCACCCCTCCACTTT	CAIKLGARNSPLHF
TRBV5-1	once	TRBJ1-3	.	TGCGCCAGCAGCTTGGATCCAGGGGCCCAGGTAGTTGGAAACACCATATATTTT	CASSLDPGAQVVGNTIYF
TRBV6-5	once	TRBJ2-4	.	TGTGCCAGCACAGGAGCCAAAAACATTCAGTACTTC	CASTGAKNIQYF
TRBV19	once	TRBJ2-3	TRBD2	TGTGCCAGTAGTACTCAGCTAGCGGGGGGCACAGATACGCAGTATTTT	CASSTQLAGGTDTQYF
TRBV7-9	few	TRBJ1-2	TRBD1	TGTGCCAGCAGCCCTAGGACAGGGGAAAACTATGGCTACACCTTC	CASSPRTGENYGYTF
TRBV19	.	TRBJ1-1	.	TGTGCCAGTAGTATTGGGACATTCGTTGAAGCTTTCTTT	CASSIGTFVEAFF
TRBV3-1/TRBV3-2	.	TRBJ1-4	.	TGTGCCAGCAGCCAAGATCTAGGGTTCGCTGAAAAACTGTTTTTT	CASSQDLGFAEKLFF
TRBV20-1	.	TRBJ2-7	TRBD2	TGCAGTGCTAGTAAAGCGGGGCTCTCCTACGAGCAGTACTTC	CSASKAGLSYEQYF